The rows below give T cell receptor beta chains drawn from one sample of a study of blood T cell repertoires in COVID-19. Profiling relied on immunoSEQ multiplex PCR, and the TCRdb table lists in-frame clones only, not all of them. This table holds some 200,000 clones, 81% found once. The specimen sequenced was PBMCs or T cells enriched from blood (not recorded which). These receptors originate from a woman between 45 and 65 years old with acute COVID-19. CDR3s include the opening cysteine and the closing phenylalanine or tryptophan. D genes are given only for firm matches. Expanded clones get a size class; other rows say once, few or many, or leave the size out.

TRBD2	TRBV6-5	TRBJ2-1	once	CASSIAGTSFHEQFF	TGTGCCAGCAGCATAGCCGGGACTAGCTTCCATGAGCAGTTCTTC
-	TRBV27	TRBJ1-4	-	CASRLWGGNEKLFF	TGTGCCAGCCGCCTTTGGGGGGGAAATGAAAAACTGTTTTTT
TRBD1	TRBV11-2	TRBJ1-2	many	CASSRFLTSSGQGAEGYTF	TGTGCCAGCAGCCGATTCCTTACCTCTTCCGGACAGGGGGCTGAGGGCTACACCTTC
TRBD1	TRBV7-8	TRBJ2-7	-	CASSPKRDRLYEQYF	TGTGCCAGCAGCCCGAAACGGGACAGGCTCTACGAGCAGTACTTC
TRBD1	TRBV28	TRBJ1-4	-	CASSTPGQSNEKLFF	TGTGCCAGCAGCACACCGGGACAGTCTAATGAAAAACTGTTTTTT
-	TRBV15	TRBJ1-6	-	CATSRDPPGGDSPLHF	TGTGCCACCAGCAGAGATCCGCCGGGGGGCGATTCACCCCTCCACTTT
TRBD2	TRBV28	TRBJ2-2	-	CASSSGTSHGGYTGELFF	TGTGCCAGCAGTTCCGGGACTAGTCACGGGGGTTACACCGGGGAGCTGTTTTTT
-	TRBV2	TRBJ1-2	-	CASTRGEGSYGYTF	TGTGCCAGCACCCGAGGGGAGGGCAGCTATGGCTACACCTTC
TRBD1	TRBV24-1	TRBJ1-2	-	CATSDVTGGPYGYTF	TGTGCCACCAGTGATGTCACAGGGGGTCCGTATGGCTACACCTTC
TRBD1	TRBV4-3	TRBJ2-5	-	CASSQDLQGGRETQYF	TGCGCCAGCAGCCAAGATCTACAGGGGGGTCGGGAGACCCAGTACTTC
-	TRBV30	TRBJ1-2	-	CAWRLPTGTNYGYTF	TGTGCCTGGAGATTACCGACGGGGACTAACTATGGCTACACCTTC
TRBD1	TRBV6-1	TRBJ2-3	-	CASSEEAGGQRWDTQYF	TGTGCCAGCAGTGAAGAGGCAGGGGGACAGCGATGGGATACGCAGTATTTT
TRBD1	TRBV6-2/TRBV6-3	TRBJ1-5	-	CASSYETGGIQPQHF	TGTGCCAGCAGTTACGAGACAGGGGGCATTCAGCCCCAGCATTTT
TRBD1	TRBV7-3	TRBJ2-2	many	CASSLTGTGGNTGELFF	TGTGCCAGCAGCTTAACCGGGACAGGGGGGAACACCGGGGAGCTGTTTTTT
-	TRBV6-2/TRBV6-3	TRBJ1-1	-	CASSSNVRTITAFF	TGTGCCAGCAGTTCTAATGTCCGCACCATTACAGCTTTCTTT
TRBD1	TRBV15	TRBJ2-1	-	CATSRGGQAGSYTEQFF	TGTGCCACCAGCAGAGGTGGACAGGCCGGGTCATACACTGAGCAGTTCTTC
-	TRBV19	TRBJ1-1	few	CASSARGVFEAFF	TGTGCCAGTTCCGCGCGGGGGGTATTTGAAGCTTTCTTT
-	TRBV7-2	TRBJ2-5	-	CASSLVQYQETQYF	TGTGCCAGCAGCTTAGTTCAGTACCAAGAGACCCAGTACTTC
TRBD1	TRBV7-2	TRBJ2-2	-	CASSLNPRGQGGELFF	TGTGCCAGCAGCTTAAACCCCAGGGGGCAAGGCGGGGAGCTGTTTTTT
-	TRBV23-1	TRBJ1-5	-	CASSQSPGKYSNQPQHF	TGCGCCAGCAGTCAATCGCCGGGGAAATATAGCAATCAGCCCCAGCATTTT
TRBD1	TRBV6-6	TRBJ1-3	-	CASSPRDSSGNTIYF	TGTGCCAGCAGTCCCCGGGACAGCTCTGGAAACACCATATATTTT
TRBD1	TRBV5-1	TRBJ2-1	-	CASSLRGTGTYNEQFF	TGCGCCAGCAGCTTGAGGGGGACAGGGACATACAATGAGCAGTTCTTC
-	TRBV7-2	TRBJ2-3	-	CASSRGVDTQYF	TGTGCCAGCAGCCGCGGGGTGGATACGCAGTATTTT
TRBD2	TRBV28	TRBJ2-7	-	CASSLSRLAGGSYEQYF	TGTGCCAGCAGTTTATCAAGACTAGCGGGAGGTTCCTACGAGCAGTACTTC
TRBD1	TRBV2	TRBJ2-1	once	CASAGQGWDEQFF	TGTGCCAGCGCAGGACAGGGGTGGGATGAGCAGTTCTTC
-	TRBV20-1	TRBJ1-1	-	CSAPSPPEAFF	TGCAGTGCTCCGTCTCCCCCTGAAGCTTTCTTT